This TCR beta chain was retrieved from a study of T cells after yellow fever vaccination. This clonotype was counted at least ten times. The CDR3 spans 14 residues. CDR1 is SGDLS and CDR2 is YYNGEE in the germline V gene. V was pared by 3 bases and J by 4 bases, with 13 bases between. Each CDR3 protein is one row after TCRdb ran MiXCR on the 5' RACE reads. In the table there are about 49,000 distinct CDR3 sequences, about 7.9% of which are singletons. This TCR was sampled from a man aged 18 to 29 who received the YFV17D yellow fever vaccine. The genes are TRBV9 and TRBJ1-2; D perhaps matches TRBD1 (6 bases). The sequenced sample was CD8+ T cells sorted from PBMCs, obtained around 16 days after the first yellow fever vaccination. The CDR3 sequence: CASSAHRETYGYTF. In DNA, the CDR3 is TGTGCCAGCAGCGCTCACAGGGAAACCTATGGCTACACCTTC.